These 23 T cell receptor beta chains were all obtained from the same sample, sequenced in a study of shared clonotypes between healthy human individuals. The repertoire was sequenced with immunoSEQ multiplex PCR; TCRdb's copy has only in-frame clones and lacks some. The profile covers around 100,000 clones, with less than 75% appearing a single time and about 24% taken by the ten largest. Material for sequencing was memory CD8+ T cells sorted from blood. Specified subset: CD45RO+ cells pooled with CCR7-negative TemRA cells. The receptors were sampled from a woman aged 25 to 39 in good health.

The genes are TRBV19 and TRBJ1-5; D unresolved. The ends were cut back, 3 bases at V and 0 bases at J, with 9 bases in the middle. Germline V lookup: CDR1 LNHDA, CDR2 SQIVND (reference sequence). CDR3 length: 15 amino acids. CDR3 protein: CASSMGPISNQPQHF. CDR3 DNA sequence: TGTGCCAGTAGTATGGGTCCGATTAGCAATCAGCCCCAGCATTTT.

This clone was recorded at least ten times. V usage is TRBV9 and J usage is TRBJ2-7; 7 positions agree with TRBD2. The CDR3 is made up of 14 amino acids. The germline gives CDR1 SGDLS, CDR2 YYNGEE. Trimming at V came to 0 bases and at J to 5 bases, leaving 5 bases not matched to a gene. This CDR3 is CASSVGGSIDEQYF. As DNA, the CDR3 is TGTGCCAGCAGCGTAGGCGGGAGTATCGACGAGCAGTACTTC.

The chain recombines TRBV6-6 with TRBJ2-3; 10 nucleotides match TRBD2. The CDR3 extends over 15 amino acids. Trimming took 4 bases from V and 2 from J; bases not matched to a gene: 3. In germline, CDR1 is MNHNY, CDR2 SVGAGI (reference sequence). The CDR3 region is CASSWTSGYTDTQYF. CDR3 nucleotides: TGTGCCAGCAGTTGGACTAGCGGATACACAGATACGCAGTATTTT.

The gene calls are TRBV4-1 and TRBJ2-1; 10 bases match TRBD2. The CDR3 covers 16 residues. J lost 4 bases, V lost 0 bases, and 3 bases had no gene match. The germline V gene has CDR1 MGHRA and CDR2 YSYEKL. The CDR3 DNA sequence: TGCGCCAGCAGCCAAGATAAACTAGCGGGGTACAATGAGCAGTTCTTC. It is translated as CASSQDKLAGYNEQFF.

The chain couples TRBV28 to TRBJ2-7, with D possibly matching TRBD1 (5 bases). The ends were cut back, 5 bases at V and 2 bases at J, with 13 bases in the middle. CDR3 size: 14 residues. CDR1 MDHEN and CDR2 SYDVKM come from the germline V gene. The CDR3 spells CASSPSGIPYEQYF. CDR3 bases: TGTGCCAGCAGTCCCTCAGGGATTCCCTACGAGCAGTACTTC.

V usage is TRBV6-5 and J usage is TRBJ2-1; 10 bases align to TRBD2. CDR1 and CDR2 from the germline V gene are MNHEY and SVGAGI. The CDR3 has 15 residues. J was trimmed by 8 bases and V by 2 bases; bases with no gene match: 6. The CDR3, as DNA: TGTGCCAGCAGTTACACTAGCGGGAACGTCCATGAGCAGTTCTTC. Translating gives CASSYTSGNVHEQFF.

This clone was counted once. This chain uses TRBV2 with TRBJ2-1, with TRBD2 matching 9 bases. The junction had 8 bases not matched to a gene; V was cut back by 4 bases and J by 7 bases. The CDR3 is 15 amino acids. Germline V gene data show CDR1 as SNHLY and CDR2 as FYNNEI. CDR3 sequence (DNA): TGTGCCAGCAGTGGGGTTTCGCTAGCGGGGAATGAGCAGTTCTTC. Amino acids: CASSGVSLAGNEQFF.

This clone was observed a single time. This sample includes further DNA sequences coding for the same CDR3. The V gene is TRBV5-6, the J gene TRBJ2-7, with 9 bases aligning to TRBD1. Germline lookup yields CDR1 SGHDT and CDR2 YYEEEE. CDR3 length: 14 residues. V shed 3 bases, J shed 1 base, and the junction held 2 bases outside the gene matches. The CDR3 region has the DNA TGTGCCAGCAGCTGGGGACAGGGATCCTACGAGCAGTACTTC. Its protein product is CASSWGQGSYEQYF.

V and J are TRBV28 and TRBJ1-5; D is uncertain. The CDR3 covers 16 residues. Germline CDR1 and CDR2: MDHEN and SYDVKM. Trimming shortened V by 6 bases and J by 2 bases, and 17 bases separated the two germline ends. Written as DNA, the CDR3 is TGTGCCAGCAGCCGATGGCTGGGTGATGGCAATCAGCCCCAGCATTTT. It specifies CASSRWLGDGNQPQHF. Based on the CDR3 plus reference TRBV28 and TRBJ1-5, the full variable domain is DVKVTQSSRYLVKRTGEKVFLECVQDMDHENMFWYRQDPGLGLRLIYFSYDVKMKEKGDIPEGYSVSREKKERFSLILESASTNQTSMYLCASSRWLGDGNQPQHFGDGTRLSIL.

J is TRBJ2-6 and V is TRBV28; 8 bases map to TRBD2. This CDR3 has 16 amino acids. CDR1 is MDHEN, CDR2 SYDVKM, per germline. V lost 7 bases, J lost 4 bases, and 9 bases stayed unmatched. CDR3 amino acids: CASIAGGPSGANVLTF. The CDR3 nucleotides are TGTGCCAGCATTGCGGGGGGTCCTTCCGGGGCCAACGTCCTGACTTTC.

The chain couples TRBV19 to TRBJ1-1; possibly TRBD1 for D (5 bases). The V end was cut by 5 bases, the J end by 1 base, with 14 bases between. Germline V gene sequence: CDR1 LNHDA, CDR2 SQIVND (reference sequence). There are 15 residues in the CDR3. The CDR3 protein is CASSSWGGGNTEAFF. The CDR3 region has the DNA TGTGCCAGTAGTTCCTGGGGCGGGGGGAACACTGAAGCTTTCTTT.

This clone was seen at least ten times. Other DNA sequences of this sample code for an identical CDR3. The gene calls are TRBV28 and TRBJ1-1; 7 bases match TRBD1. The V gene's germline CDR1 is MDHEN and CDR2 SYDVKM. Trimming took 3 bases from V and 3 from J; bases not matched to a gene: 7. The CDR3 sequence is 15 residues long. In nucleotides, the CDR3 is TGTGCCAGCAGTTTGGCCGAGGGACAGTACACTGAAGCTTTCTTT. Protein sequence: CASSLAEGQYTEAFF.

The V call is TRBV10-3, the J call TRBJ2-7, with a weak D call TRBD1 (6 bases). The ends were cut back, 0 bases at V and 4 bases at J, with 16 bases in the middle. The CDR3 loop spans 16 amino acids. Germline V gene lookup returns CDR1 ENHRY and CDR2 SYGVKD. CDR3 protein: CAISESGTPRPYEQYF. DNA for the CDR3: TGTGCCATCAGTGAGTCGGGGACACCGAGGCCATACGAGCAGTACTTC.

The chain couples TRBV28 to TRBJ1-4; a weak D match, TRBD1 (5 bases). CDR1 MDHEN and CDR2 SYDVKM come from the germline V gene. V lost 4 bases and J 7 bases, leaving 22 bases between the germline ends. The CDR3 is 17 amino acids. CDR3 sequence (DNA): TGTGCCAGCAGTTACCGGGACGCTCATTTTGGAGGTGAAAAACTGTTTTTT. This sequence encodes CASSYRDAHFGGEKLFF.

The chain recombines TRBV9 with TRBJ2-7; D is ambiguous. Germline V lookup: CDR1 SGDLS, CDR2 YYNGEE. V lost 0 bases to trimming and J lost 5 bases, with 9 bases between them. The CDR3 has 13 residues. For the CDR3, the DNA is TGTGCCAGCAGCGTAGACCTTTGGCACGAGCAGTACTTC. Translated: CASSVDLWHEQYF. The variable domain in full, completed from reference TRBV9 and TRBJ2-7, reads DSGVTQTPKHLITATGQRVTLRCSPRSGDLSVYWYQQSLDQGLQFLIQYYNGEERAKGNILERFSAQQFPDLHSELNLSSLELGDSALYFCASSVDLWHEQYFGPGTRLTVT.

The chain is built from TRBV10-1 and TRBJ2-5; 10 nucleotides match TRBD2. The DNA end favors TRBJ2-7, so the J call may be wrong. The CDR3 is 14 amino acids. Germline CDR1 is WNHNN and CDR2 is SYGVQD (reference sequence). Here the CDR3 reads CASSEGLAVYEQYF. The DNA of the CDR3 is TGCGCCAGCAGTGAGGGACTAGCGGTCTACGAGCAGTACTTC.

This clone was observed a handful of times. The rearrangement joins TRBV5-1 to TRBJ2-1, with a weak D call TRBD1 (6 bases). CDR3 size: 14 residues. V lost 3 bases and J lost 5, with 12 bases in between. Germline CDR1 and CDR2: SGHRS and YFSETQ. The CDR3 sequence: CASSWGPGDNEQFF. The CDR3 nucleotides read TGCGCCAGCAGCTGGGGGCCAGGGGACAATGAGCAGTTCTTC. Full variable domain (remainder filled in from reference TRBV5-1 and TRBJ2-1): KAGVTQTPRYLIKTRGQQVTLSCSPISGHRSVSWYQQTPGQGLQFLFEYFSETQRNKGNFPGRFSGRQFSNSRSEMNVSTLELGDSALYLCASSWGPGDNEQFFGPGTRLTVL.

The chain combines TRBV2 with TRBJ2-4; D remains unclear. From germline, CDR1 is SNHLY and CDR2 FYNNEI. Trimming pared 9 bases from V and 1 base from J, leaving 13 bases between. This CDR3 contains 14 residues. The CDR3 sequence: CASGLTRAKNIQYF. CDR3 DNA sequence: TGTGCCAGTGGTTTAACAAGGGCCAAAAACATTCAGTACTTC.

There are many counts of this clone. This chain links TRBV6-4 with TRBJ2-3; 7 bases fit TRBD2. Per the germline V gene, CDR1 is MRHNA and CDR2 is SNTAGT. The CDR3 length is 15 residues. V trimming: 2 bases; J trimming: 1 base; junction bases outside the gene matches: 3. CDR3 amino acids: CASSDGAGGTDTQYF. DNA of the CDR3: TGTGCCAGCAGTGACGGGGCGGGAGGCACAGATACGCAGTATTTT.

The table lists this clone with a few counts. The chain combines TRBV11-2 with TRBJ1-3; D gene ambiguous. This CDR3 contains 15 residues. Germline V CDR1 and CDR2: SGHAT, FQNNGV. Trimming shortened V by 1 base and J by 4 bases, and 11 bases separated the two germline ends. The CDR3: CASSLGANSGNTIYF. CDR3 DNA: TGTGCCAGCAGCTTAGGAGCAAATTCAGGAAACACCATATATTTT.

Turning to this clone: The junction and the germline gene differ at one end; a read error may be behind it. V usage is TRBV6-1 and J usage is TRBJ1-1, with D uncertain. Germline V gene lookup returns CDR1 MNHNS and CDR2 SASEGT. The CDR3 has 9 residues. The DNA of the CDR3 is TGTGCCAGCAGTGAACCGTCGGGCTTT. Residues: CASSEPSGF.

A few counts support this clone. V gene TRBV28 combines with J gene TRBJ1-2, with D possibly matching TRBD1 (5 bases). V lost 5 bases and J 0 bases, leaving 13 bases between the germline ends. The germline gives CDR1 MDHEN, CDR2 SYDVKM. The CDR3 length is 15 residues. This CDR3 reads CASSPPGPSNYGYTF. CDR3 coding DNA: TGTGCCAGCAGTCCCCCAGGGCCCTCTAACTATGGCTACACCTTC.

The chain joins TRBV5-4 to TRBJ1-4; D is perhaps TRBD1 (5 bases). Germline CDR1 and CDR2: SGHNT and YYREEE (reference sequence). The CDR3 totals 14 residues. V dropped 1 base and J dropped 8 bases, with 12 bases sitting between them. CDR3 sequence (DNA): TGTGCCAGCAGCTTGAACGCAGGGCGAGAAAAACTGTTTTTT. It codes for CASSLNAGREKLFF.